What follows describes a single T cell receptor beta chain. Germline V gene data show CDR1 as LGHNA and CDR2 as YNFKEQ. V trimming: 1 base; J trimming: 1 base; junction bases outside the gene matches: 4. This CDR3 is built from 17 residues. These data belong to a study of T cell changes during pregnancy in multiple sclerosis. This table comes from immunoSEQ multiplex PCR, and its TCRdb copy is limited to in-frame clones, with some not included. The sample lists tens of thousands of clones, around nine tenths occurring once. The genes are TRBV4-2 and TRBJ2-1; 10 positions match TRBD2. This specimen consisted of CD4+ T cells from peripheral blood mononuclear cells, obtained in the third trimester of pregnancy. The source of this sequence is a female donor with multiple sclerosis, enrolled in a pregnancy study. The CDR3 DNA follows: TGTGCCAGCAGCCAAGCCCTAGCGGGGGTTTCCTACAATGAGCAGTTCTTC. The encoded protein is CASSQALAGVSYNEQFF.